These 24 T cell receptor beta chains were all obtained from the same sample, sequenced in a study of cytomegalovirus exposure and HLA in healthy donors. PCR involved 60 Vbeta and 13 Jbeta primers. Sequencing was performed with immunoSEQ multiplex PCR; in TCRdb, only in-frame clones are kept and a portion is missing. The specimen's table records more than 200,000 clones. The sequencing sample was made of PBMCs. Receptors were obtained from a woman aged 25 to 39 in good health and CMV-seropositive.

The chain uses TRBV7-8 and TRBJ1-1; no clear D gene. Germline values: CDR1 SGHVS, CDR2 FQNEAQ. This CDR3 has 14 residues. V lost 8 bases and J lost 1, with 14 bases in between. The CDR3 sequence: CASLEFPGNTEAFF. The DNA of the CDR3 is TGTGCCAGCCTCGAGTTCCCTGGGAACACTGAAGCTTTCTTT.

This chain uses TRBV6-1 with TRBJ1-5; D not resolved. The CDR3 is made up of 15 amino acids. V lost 4 bases to trimming and J lost 5 bases, with 15 bases between them. Germline CDR1 is MNHNS and CDR2 is SASEGT. CDR3 region: CASSAVGGFDQPQHF. The CDR3 DNA reads TGTGCCAGCAGTGCCGTCGGCGGGTTCGATCAGCCCCAGCATTTT.

V and J are TRBV2 and TRBJ2-7; D is possibly TRBD1 (6 bases). There are 11 residues in the CDR3. V was shortened by 7 bases and J by 2 bases, with 6 bases between the two germline ends. The germline V gene encodes CDR1 SNHLY and CDR2 FYNNEI. CDR3 bases: TGTGCCAGCACAGGGGCCTACGAGCAGTACTTC. Its protein product is CASTGAYEQYF.

The DNA for the CDR3 is TGTGCCAGCAGCTTATATAATGAAAAACTGTTTTTT. This gives the protein CASSLYNEKLFF. The rearrangement links TRBV7-8 to TRBJ1-4; D is undetermined. The V and J ends lost 2 bases and 4 bases respectively, with 2 bases between them. The CDR3 is 12 amino acids. CDR1 is SGHVS, CDR2 FQNEAQ, per germline.

The gene calls are TRBV6-1 and TRBJ2-1; possible D gene TRBD2, 5 bases. The ends were cut back, 7 bases at V and 8 bases at J, with 21 bases in the middle. Germline CDR1 reads MNHNS; CDR2 reads SASEGT. The CDR3 length is 15 residues. CDR3 in DNA: TGTGCCAGCACCGATGGGCCGACGGACTCGGATGAGCAGTTCTTC. This gives the protein CASTDGPTDSDEQFF.

CDR3 in amino acids: CASSKTGPGSNQPQHF. As DNA, the CDR3 is TGTGCCAGCAGTAAGACAGGACCGGGGAGCAATCAGCCCCAGCATTTT. This sequence joins TRBV2 and TRBJ1-5; possible D gene TRBD1, 6 bases. CDR1 is SNHLY, CDR2 FYNNEI, per germline. V was pared by 5 bases and J by 1 base, with 15 bases between. The CDR3 consists of 16 residues.

The chain combines TRBV28 with TRBJ2-1, with 9 bases lining up with TRBD2. Germline CDR1 reads MDHEN; CDR2 reads SYDVKM. J was trimmed by 10 bases and V by 6 bases; bases with no gene match: 16. This CDR3 contains 16 residues. The CDR3 here is CASRRGGEGKVGEQFF. The CDR3 DNA sequence: TGTGCCAGCAGGCGGGGGGGAGAGGGAAAGGTAGGGGAGCAGTTCTTC. Full variable domain (remainder filled in from reference TRBV28 and TRBJ2-1): DVKVTQSSRYLVKRTGEKVFLECVQDMDHENMFWYRQDPGLGLRLIYFSYDVKMKEKGDIPEGYSVSREKKERFSLILESASTNQTSMYLCASRRGGEGKVGEQFFGPGTRLTVL.

The chain carries TRBV6-6 and TRBJ1-5; D is possibly TRBD1 (5 bases). Germline lookup yields CDR1 MNHNY and CDR2 SVGAGI (reference sequence). V was trimmed by 3 bases and J by 4 bases, leaving 16 bases between them. This CDR3 has 16 amino acids. CDR3 in amino acids: CASSYIRGSGNQPQHF. In DNA form, the CDR3 reads TGTGCCAGCAGTTATATTCGGGGGTCGGGGAATCAGCCCCAGCATTTT.

The chain combines TRBV7-7 with TRBJ2-3; the match to TRBD2 covers 12 bases. This CDR3 comprises 16 residues. The V segment lost 5 bases and the J segment 6 bases; nucleotides outside the gene matches: 9. Germline V CDR1 and CDR2: SSHAT, FNYEAQ (reference sequence). The CDR3 DNA reads TGTGCCAGCAGCCCCGGACTAGCGGGGCCTCAGGATACGCAGTATTTT. Protein sequence: CASSPGLAGPQDTQYF. Supplemented by reference TRBV7-7 and TRBJ2-3, the full variable domain reads GAGVSQSPRYKVTKRGQDVTLRCDPISSHATLYWYQQALGQGPEFLTYFNYEAQPDKSGLPSDRFSAERPEGSISTLTIQRTEQRDSAMYRCASSPGLAGPQDTQYFGPGTRLTVL.

The chain joins TRBV29-1 to TRBJ1-1, with 9 bases matching TRBD1. Germline V CDR1 and CDR2: SQVTM, ANQGSEA. CDR3 length: 13 amino acids. CDR3 sequence reads: CTARGQGNTEAFF. CDR3 bases: TGCACGGCCAGGGGACAGGGGAACACTGAAGCTTTCTTT.

The chain combines TRBV5-1 with TRBJ2-1; 10 positions match TRBD2. V shed 5 bases, J shed 6 bases, and the junction held 14 bases outside the gene matches. The CDR3 contains 17 residues. CDR1 and CDR2 (germline): SGHRS, YFSETQ. CDR3 residues: CASSLRLEAGGSNEQFF. CDR3 DNA: TGCGCCAGCAGTTTACGCTTAGAAGCGGGAGGGTCCAATGAGCAGTTCTTC. The variable domain in full, with the rest retrieved from reference TRBV5-1 and TRBJ2-1, is KAGVTQTPRYLIKTRGQQVTLSCSPISGHRSVSWYQQTPGQGLQFLFEYFSETQRNKGNFPGRFSGRQFSNSRSEMNVSTLELGDSALYLCASSLRLEAGGSNEQFFGPGTRLTVL.

The rearrangement uses TRBV30 and TRBJ1-2; the match to TRBD1 covers 7 bases. Germline CDR1 GTSNPN, CDR2 SVGIG (reference sequence). V was clipped by 1 base and J by 5 bases; unmatched bases: 7. The CDR3 is 14 amino acids. DNA of the CDR3: TGTGCCTGGAGTGGGGACAGTTCGTTGTATGGCTACACCTTC. It yields the protein CAWSGDSSLYGYTF.

The chain combines TRBV11-3 with TRBJ1-6; D remains unclear. V shed 5 bases and J shed 0 bases, with 17 bases lying between them. The CDR3 consists of 18 residues. Germline-derived CDR1 and CDR2 are SGHNT and YENEEA. In DNA form, the CDR3 reads TGTGCCAGCAGCCCGCGGACTCAGAGGCGCTCCTATAATTCACCCCTCCACTTT. Translating it yields CASSPRTQRRSYNSPLHF.

V is TRBV18 and J is TRBJ2-3, with 7 positions matching TRBD2. CDR3 length: 14 residues. V trimming: 4 bases; J trimming: 3 bases; junction bases outside the gene matches: 4. CDR1 is KGHSH, CDR2 LQKENI, per germline. The CDR3 DNA reads TGTGCCAGCTCACGAGGACTAGGTACAGATACGCAGTATTTT. It translates to CASSRGLGTDTQYF.

This sequence joins TRBV5-5 and TRBJ2-2; D may be TRBD1 (6 bases). Deletions cut 4 bases from V and 5 bases from J, with 21 bases between. This CDR3 has 17 amino acids. Germline CDR1 SGHKS, CDR2 YYEKEE (reference sequence). The CDR3 region is CASSLPEGVGRTGELFF. DNA of the CDR3: TGTGCCAGCAGCCTCCCCGAGGGGGTAGGGAGAACCGGGGAGCTGTTTTTT. Supplemented by reference TRBV5-5 and TRBJ2-2, the full variable domain reads DAGVTQSPTHLIKTRGQQVTLRCSPISGHKSVSWYQQVLGQGPQFIFQYYEKEERGRGNFPDRFSARQFPNYSSELNVNALLLGDSALYLCASSLPEGVGRTGELFFGEGSRLTVL.

The chain has TRBV30 and TRBJ1-1; TRBD1 is a possible D gene (5 bases). CDR1 and CDR2 from the germline V gene are GTSNPN and SVGIG (reference sequence). Deletions cut 2 bases from V and 1 base from J, with 8 bases between. CDR3 size: 13 residues. The CDR3 DNA is TGTGCCTGGAGTTGGGGCGGGAACACTGAAGCTTTCTTT. This translates into CAWSWGGNTEAFF.

The gene calls are TRBV5-1 and TRBJ2-2; possible D gene TRBD2, 6 bases. The V and J ends lost 0 bases and 3 bases respectively, with 12 bases between them. In germline, CDR1 is SGHRS, CDR2 YFSETQ. This CDR3 has 16 residues. CDR3 in amino acids: CASSLEASVDTGELFF. The CDR3 DNA sequence: TGCGCCAGCAGCTTGGAGGCTAGCGTTGACACCGGGGAGCTGTTTTTT.

This chain links TRBV27 with TRBJ1-5; 9 positions match TRBD1. Germline CDR1 is MNHEY and CDR2 is SMNVEV (reference sequence). V dropped 8 bases and J dropped 3; count of bases not matched to a gene: 11. The CDR3 spans 16 residues. The CDR3 here is CASGITGGLLNQPQHF. CDR3 coding DNA: TGTGCCAGCGGCATAACAGGGGGCCTACTCAATCAGCCCCAGCATTTT.

The rearrangement joins TRBV6-5 to TRBJ1-5; a weak D match, TRBD1 (5 bases). There are 13 residues in the CDR3. Germline CDR1 reads MNHEY; CDR2 reads SVGAGI. V lost 4 bases, J lost 4 bases, and 8 bases lay in between. CDR3 sequence (DNA): TGTGCCAGCAGTTTCGGGGGAAATCAGCCCCAGCATTTT. This codes for CASSFGGNQPQHF.

The genes are TRBV11-2 and TRBJ2-5, with 8 bases matching TRBD1. Germline values: CDR1 SGHAT, CDR2 FQNNGV. V dropped 0 bases and J dropped 6; count of bases not matched to a gene: 6. There are 15 residues in the CDR3. CDR3 coding DNA: TGTGCCAGCAGCTTAGATAGGCAGGGGGCCAAGACCCAGTACTTC. Translated: CASSLDRQGAKTQYF.

V gene TRBV4-1 combines with J gene TRBJ2-1; tentative D call: TRBD1 (6 bases). Between the trimmed V and J ends, which lost 4 bases and 1 base, there was a span of 11 bases. The CDR3 has 15 residues. Germline CDR1 is MGHRA and CDR2 is YSYEKL. DNA for the CDR3: TGCGCCAGCAGCCCTGGGACAAATTCCTACAATGAGCAGTTCTTC. Amino acids: CASSPGTNSYNEQFF.

V and J are TRBV28 and TRBJ1-5; TRBD1 aligns across 9 bases. The germline V gene encodes CDR1 MDHEN and CDR2 SYDVKM. The CDR3 extends over 15 amino acids. The trim removed 2 bases at V and 7 bases at J, leaving 6 bases unmatched. The CDR3 DNA reads TGTGCCAGCAGTTTAGGGGGACAGGGACAGCAGCCCCAGCATTTT. It specifies CASSLGGQGQQPQHF.

CDR3 sequence reads: CASTSGYYEQYF. CDR3 bases: TGTGCCAGCACGTCAGGTTACTACGAGCAGTACTTC. V and J are TRBV2 and TRBJ2-7; no reliable D call. CDR1 SNHLY and CDR2 FYNNEI come from the germline V gene. The germline V and J ends were trimmed by 7 bases and 3 bases, with 10 bases remaining between them. The CDR3 loop spans 12 amino acids.

The chain is built from TRBV2 and TRBJ1-2; D unresolved. The CDR3 spans 11 residues. The V end lost 2 bases, the J end lost 13 bases, and 11 bases lay between the germline ends. Germline CDR1 reads SNHLY; CDR2 reads FYNNEI. In DNA, the CDR3 is TGTGCCAGCAGTGAATTTTGGGAGCCCACCTTC. This encodes CASSEFWEPTF.